This TCR beta chain was sequenced in a study of CD8 T cells in Susac syndrome. Study results and caveats: The study recognized that the number of individuals in its TCR sequencing and HLA analysis was relatively small.

RNA amounts of roughly 0.5 to 1 ug underwent reverse transcription with random hexamers. TCRdb redid the calling of the immunoSEQ multiplex PCR reads with MiXCR, one entry per CDR3 protein. The sample yields around 220,000 distinct CDR3 sequences, 92% seen once. About this clonotype: The antigen is unknown.

Included as multiple sclerosis controls were treatment-naive patients who had stable or active relapsing-remitting disease. TEMRA cells were FACS-enriched, with CD8+ and CD4+ T cells isolated negatively. The CDR3 spans 14 residues. Looked up from germline, CDR1 is WSHSY and CDR2 is SAAADI. Trimming cost V 3 bases and J 4 bases; bases outside gene matches: 4. Specimen: CD8+ T cells from PBMCs. V is TRBV10-2 and J is TRBJ2-3; 7 positions match TRBD2. This TCR came from a human donor with multiple sclerosis. In nucleotides, the CDR3 is TGCGCCAGCAGTGACGGGGGACTACCAGATACGCAGTATTTT. Translating gives CASSDGGLPDTQYF.